This is a list of T cell receptor beta chains from one sample in a study of control samples from healthy donors and cancer patients. The table came from immunoSEQ multiplex PCR; TCRdb's copy has only in-frame clones and leaves some out. In the table there are approximately 37,000 clones, 80% to 95% of which are singletons. The sequenced material came from blood. These receptors all come from a woman in her 50s in good health. The CDR3 runs from the conserved cysteine through the conserved F or W. D genes are given only for firm matches. Clone size, where shown, is once, few, many, or a class for clones that have expanded.

abundance: .; v_gene: TRBV19; d_gene: .; j_gene: TRBJ2-5; CDR3nt: TGTGCCAGTAGAAAACTGGGAGTCCAAGAGACCCAGTACTTC; CDR3aa: CASRKLGVQETQYF
abundance: .; v_gene: TRBV11-2; d_gene: .; j_gene: TRBJ1-2; CDR3nt: TGTGCCAGCAGCTTAGGGGGACGTGAGGGCTACACCTTC; CDR3aa: CASSLGGREGYTF
abundance: few; v_gene: TRBV7-2; d_gene: .; j_gene: TRBJ2-5; CDR3nt: TGTGCCAGCAGCTTACAGGGGCCGTCCCAAGAGACCCAGTACTTC; CDR3aa: CASSLQGPSQETQYF
abundance: .; v_gene: TRBV30; d_gene: .; j_gene: TRBJ2-5; CDR3nt: TGTGCCTGGAGTGCTGGCAGGGTGGAGACCCAGTACTTC; CDR3aa: CAWSAGRVETQYF
abundance: once; v_gene: TRBV5-1; d_gene: TRBD1; j_gene: TRBJ1-6; CDR3nt: TGCGCCAGCAGCTTGGCCGGGACAGGGGATTCACCCCTCCACTTT; CDR3aa: CASSLAGTGDSPLHF
abundance: .; v_gene: TRBV2; d_gene: .; j_gene: TRBJ1-5; CDR3nt: TGTGCCAGCAGGGTCAGACAGGCAGGCGATCAGCCCCAGCATTTT; CDR3aa: CASRVRQAGDQPQHF
abundance: .; v_gene: TRBV28; d_gene: .; j_gene: TRBJ1-3; CDR3nt: TGTGCCAGCAGTTTAAGCGGCTCTGGAAACACCATATATTTT; CDR3aa: CASSLSGSGNTIYF
abundance: .; v_gene: TRBV24-1; d_gene: .; j_gene: TRBJ1-2; CDR3nt: TGTGCCACCAGTGATCGGAGCCGGGACAACTATGGCTACACCTTC; CDR3aa: CATSDRSRDNYGYTF
abundance: .; v_gene: TRBV5-8; d_gene: TRBD2; j_gene: TRBJ2-1; CDR3nt: TGTGCCAGCAGCACTTTCCGGGGGGGGTTGAGTGAGCAGTTCTTC; CDR3aa: CASSTFRGGLSEQFF
abundance: .; v_gene: TRBV19; d_gene: .; j_gene: TRBJ1-5; CDR3nt: TGTGCCAGTAGCACAAATAGCAATCAGCCCCAGCATTTT; CDR3aa: CASSTNSNQPQHF
abundance: .; v_gene: TRBV10-3; d_gene: .; j_gene: TRBJ1-1; CDR3nt: TGTGCCTCAACCGGGGGAGGGAGTCTATTGAACACTGAAGCTTTCTTT; CDR3aa: CASTGGGSLLNTEAFF
abundance: .; v_gene: TRBV12-3/TRBV12-4; d_gene: TRBD1; j_gene: TRBJ1-2; CDR3nt: TGTGCCAGCAGTATGGACAGGATCTATGGCTACACCTTC; CDR3aa: CASSMDRIYGYTF
abundance: .; v_gene: TRBV2; d_gene: TRBD1; j_gene: TRBJ2-5; CDR3nt: TGTGCCAGCAGTGAAGGGACAGGACAAGAGACCCAGTACTTC; CDR3aa: CASSEGTGQETQYF
abundance: .; v_gene: TRBV7-6; d_gene: TRBD2; j_gene: TRBJ2-7; CDR3nt: TGTGCCAGCAGCGTCTCGACGGGGCGGGGGGCCAGTAACGAGCAGTACTTC; CDR3aa: CASSVSTGRGASNEQYF
abundance: .; v_gene: TRBV5-1; d_gene: .; j_gene: TRBJ2-1; CDR3nt: TGCGCCAGCGGTGCTGGCCTGCAATCCTACAATGAGCAGTTCTTC; CDR3aa: CASGAGLQSYNEQFF
abundance: .; v_gene: TRBV27; d_gene: .; j_gene: TRBJ1-6; CDR3nt: TGTGCCAGCAGTTTGCGAGGACAGTGGTATTCACCCCTCCACTTT; CDR3aa: CASSLRGQWYSPLHF
abundance: .; v_gene: TRBV19; d_gene: TRBD1; j_gene: TRBJ2-7; CDR3nt: TGTGCCAGTAGTCCGACCGGGACAGGGTTATCAGGGCAGTACTTC; CDR3aa: CASSPTGTGLSGQYF
abundance: .; v_gene: TRBV6-1; d_gene: .; j_gene: TRBJ1-2; CDR3nt: TGTGCCAGCAGTGAAGCCCCAGAGAACTATGGCTACACCTTC; CDR3aa: CASSEAPENYGYTF
abundance: .; v_gene: TRBV5-1; d_gene: TRBD1; j_gene: TRBJ1-1; CDR3nt: TGCGCCAGCAGCTTGGAGGGGGCGCCCACTGAAGCTTTCTTT; CDR3aa: CASSLEGAPTEAFF
abundance: once; v_gene: TRBV7-2; d_gene: .; j_gene: TRBJ2-7; CDR3nt: TGTGCCAGCAGCATGCGGCGGGGGCAGGGGAACGAGCAGTACTTC; CDR3aa: CASSMRRGQGNEQYF
abundance: .; v_gene: TRBV27; d_gene: TRBD1; j_gene: TRBJ2-1; CDR3nt: TGTGCCAGCACACAGGGGGCGGAAGAGCAGTTCTTC; CDR3aa: CASTQGAEEQFF
abundance: .; v_gene: TRBV6-5; d_gene: TRBD2; j_gene: TRBJ2-7; CDR3nt: TGTGCCAGCAGTAGCGGGGTAACCTACGAGCAGTACTTC; CDR3aa: CASSSGVTYEQYF
abundance: .; v_gene: TRBV28; d_gene: TRBD1; j_gene: TRBJ2-3; CDR3nt: TGTGCCAGCAGTTTACCCGGACAGGGGGCGGCAGATACGCAGTATTTT; CDR3aa: CASSLPGQGAADTQYF
abundance: .; v_gene: TRBV5-4; d_gene: .; j_gene: TRBJ2-1; CDR3nt: TGTGCCAGCAGCTTGGAGGGGGGCGCCAGCTACAATGAGCAGTTCTTC; CDR3aa: CASSLEGGASYNEQFF
abundance: .; v_gene: TRBV21-1; d_gene: .; j_gene: TRBJ1-5; CDR3nt: TGTGCCAGCAGCAAAGAGATACAGGGGGTGCCTACGGGCAATCAGCCCCAGCATTTT; CDR3aa: CASSKEIQGVPTGNQPQHF
abundance: .; v_gene: TRBV28; d_gene: .; j_gene: TRBJ1-1; CDR3nt: TGTGCCAGCAGTTACCAAACAGTGGGCACTGAAGCTTTCTTT; CDR3aa: CASSYQTVGTEAFF
abundance: .; v_gene: TRBV30; d_gene: .; j_gene: TRBJ2-5; CDR3nt: TGTGCCTGGAGTGTAGCTAGCGCGCAGACCCAGTACTTC; CDR3aa: CAWSVASAQTQYF
abundance: .; v_gene: TRBV15; d_gene: .; j_gene: TRBJ1-5; CDR3nt: TGTGCCACCAGCAGAGATTTTAATAATCAGCCCCAGCATTTT; CDR3aa: CATSRDFNNQPQHF
abundance: .; v_gene: TRBV6-5; d_gene: .; j_gene: TRBJ1-4; CDR3nt: TGTGCCAGCAGTTACTGGCGGGGAACGGCTGAAAAACTGTTTTTT; CDR3aa: CASSYWRGTAEKLFF
abundance: .; v_gene: TRBV7-2; d_gene: .; j_gene: TRBJ1-5; CDR3nt: TGTGCCAGCAGCCTTTTCGAGGTTTCGCCCCAGCATTTT; CDR3aa: CASSLFEVSPQHF
abundance: .; v_gene: TRBV7-3; d_gene: .; j_gene: TRBJ2-1; CDR3nt: TGTGCCAGCAGCTTAAGGGGGGTCGGATACAATGAGCAGTTCTTC; CDR3aa: CASSLRGVGYNEQFF
abundance: .; v_gene: TRBV20-1; d_gene: .; j_gene: TRBJ1-6; CDR3nt: TGCAGTGCTAGTCGTAACCAGGGTAGGACGGTCGGTTCACCCCTCCACTTT; CDR3aa: CSASRNQGRTVGSPLHF
abundance: .; v_gene: TRBV5-5; d_gene: TRBD1; j_gene: TRBJ1-4; CDR3nt: TGTGCCAGCAGCTTTAGAGACAGGGTTAATGAAAAACTGTTTTTT; CDR3aa: CASSFRDRVNEKLFF
abundance: once; v_gene: TRBV6-5; d_gene: .; j_gene: TRBJ2-6; CDR3nt: TGTGCCAGCAGATCGTGGGACTCTGGGGCCAACGTCCTGACTTTC; CDR3aa: CASRSWDSGANVLTF
abundance: .; v_gene: TRBV18; d_gene: TRBD1; j_gene: TRBJ1-1; CDR3nt: TGTGCCAGCTCACCTGTGAATTTACAGGGGGGCTTGAACACTGAAGCTTTCTTT; CDR3aa: CASSPVNLQGGLNTEAFF
abundance: .; v_gene: TRBV6-1; d_gene: .; j_gene: TRBJ2-7; CDR3nt: TGTGCCAGCAGTGAAGCCTATAGGGGTTACGAGCAGTACTTC; CDR3aa: CASSEAYRGYEQYF
abundance: .; v_gene: TRBV6-6; d_gene: .; j_gene: TRBJ2-7; CDR3nt: TGTGCCAGCACTGACTGGGGAGCCGACGCCTACGAGCAGTACTTC; CDR3aa: CASTDWGADAYEQYF
abundance: .; v_gene: TRBV4-3; d_gene: .; j_gene: TRBJ1-4; CDR3nt: TGCGCCAGCAGCCAAGATACAGGAGGTGAAAAACTGTTTTTT; CDR3aa: CASSQDTGGEKLFF
abundance: .; v_gene: TRBV5-1; d_gene: .; j_gene: TRBJ1-2; CDR3nt: TGCGCCAGCAGCGAGCCCCCCGGGGCTAACTATGGCTACACCTTC; CDR3aa: CASSEPPGANYGYTF
abundance: .; v_gene: TRBV6-6; d_gene: TRBD2; j_gene: TRBJ2-2; CDR3nt: TGTGCCAGCAGTTCTTTAGCGGGGGTCACCGGGGAGCTGTTTTTT; CDR3aa: CASSSLAGVTGELFF
abundance: .; v_gene: TRBV7-9; d_gene: TRBD2; j_gene: TRBJ2-3; CDR3nt: TGTGCCAGCAGCGATGGGAGGGCAGATACGCAGTATTTT; CDR3aa: CASSDGRADTQYF
abundance: .; v_gene: TRBV4-1; d_gene: TRBD1; j_gene: TRBJ2-1; CDR3nt: TGCGCCAGCAGCCCTAAGGGACAGAGGTCCGGTGAGCAGTTCTTC; CDR3aa: CASSPKGQRSGEQFF
abundance: once; v_gene: TRBV24-1; d_gene: TRBD1; j_gene: TRBJ2-2; CDR3nt: TGTGCCACCAGTGATTTGGGGATCAACAGGGGGCGGACCGGGGAGCTGTTTTTT; CDR3aa: CATSDLGINRGRTGELFF
abundance: .; v_gene: TRBV10-3; d_gene: .; j_gene: TRBJ1-1; CDR3nt: TGTGCCATCAGTGACAGGGGGAACACTGAAGCTTTCTTT; CDR3aa: CAISDRGNTEAFF
abundance: .; v_gene: TRBV2; d_gene: TRBD2; j_gene: TRBJ2-3; CDR3nt: TGTGCCAGCATCGGGACTAGCGGGCCAGATACGCAGTATTTT; CDR3aa: CASIGTSGPDTQYF
abundance: .; v_gene: TRBV7-2; d_gene: TRBD1; j_gene: TRBJ1-2; CDR3nt: TGTGCCAGCAGCCCCGGGACAGTTAACTATGGCTACACCTTC; CDR3aa: CASSPGTVNYGYTF
abundance: .; v_gene: TRBV7-8; d_gene: .; j_gene: TRBJ2-5; CDR3nt: TGTGCCAGCAGCACTAGCGGGCAGGGGGCCGTAGAGACCCAGTACTTC; CDR3aa: CASSTSGQGAVETQYF
abundance: .; v_gene: TRBV5-5; d_gene: TRBD1; j_gene: TRBJ2-2; CDR3nt: TGTGCCAGCAGCTTAGGACAGGGCGGAACCGGGGAGCTGTTTTTT; CDR3aa: CASSLGQGGTGELFF
abundance: .; v_gene: TRBV2; d_gene: .; j_gene: TRBJ1-1; CDR3nt: TGTGCCAGCAAGGGGGAACCGATGAACACTGAAGCTTTCTTT; CDR3aa: CASKGEPMNTEAFF
abundance: .; v_gene: TRBV19; d_gene: .; j_gene: TRBJ1-5; CDR3nt: TGTGCCAGTAGTATTAGGCAGGGGCCCCCGCCCCAGCATTTT; CDR3aa: CASSIRQGPPPQHF
abundance: .; v_gene: TRBV7-3; d_gene: TRBD1; j_gene: TRBJ1-2; CDR3nt: TGTGCCAGTACCCGGGACAGGGGGCAAGGGGGCTACACCTTC; CDR3aa: CASTRDRGQGGYTF
abundance: once; v_gene: TRBV10-1; d_gene: .; j_gene: TRBJ2-7; CDR3nt: TGCGCCAGCACCAGACTGAGCCCCCTCTACGAGCAGTACTTC; CDR3aa: CASTRLSPLYEQYF
abundance: .; v_gene: TRBV4-1; d_gene: .; j_gene: TRBJ1-4; CDR3nt: TGCGCCAGCAGCCAAGGGTTGAGTAATGAAAAACTGTTTTTT; CDR3aa: CASSQGLSNEKLFF
abundance: .; v_gene: TRBV28; d_gene: TRBD1; j_gene: TRBJ1-1; CDR3nt: TGTGCCAGCAGTTTAGTAGGCAGGGGGCCGATAGGGTCTGAAGCTTTCTTT; CDR3aa: CASSLVGRGPIGSEAFF
abundance: few; v_gene: TRBV24-1; d_gene: .; j_gene: TRBJ1-4; CDR3nt: TGTGCCACCAGTGACCCGGACACAGGGAAACTGTTTTTT; CDR3aa: CATSDPDTGKLFF